The 13 T cell receptor beta chains listed next were all sequenced from one sample in a study of OX40 agonist ivuxolimab in advanced cancers. Repertoires were generated with immunoSEQ multiplex PCR, while TCRdb's copy carries only in-frame clones and drops some. This table has about 50,000 clones, approximately 88% appearing once. This specimen was CD4+ or CD8+ T cells sorted from blood, taken in a trial of the OX40 agonist ivuxolimab. These receptors came from an adult with an advanced solid tumor such as melanoma, head and neck, liver or kidney cancer.

The chain has TRBV5-8 and TRBJ1-2; D is possibly TRBD1 (6 bases). The CDR3 extends over 14 amino acids. Between the trimmed V and J ends, which lost 4 bases and 4 bases, there was a span of 14 bases. Germline CDR1 SGHTS, CDR2 YDEGEE. The DNA of the CDR3 is TGTGCCAGCAGCCTTCTACAGGGCGCCTATGGCTACACCTTC. This encodes CASSLLQGAYGYTF.

This chain uses TRBV5-4 with TRBJ2-1; 12 nucleotides line up with TRBD2. The CDR3 has 14 amino acids. The germline gives CDR1 SGHNT, CDR2 YYREEE (reference sequence). Trimming removed 0 bases from V and 8 bases from J; junction bases left unmatched: 0. CDR3 DNA: TGTGCCAGCAGCTTGGGACTAGCGGGGGATGAGCAGTTCTTC. This gives the protein CASSLGLAGDEQFF.

The J gene is TRBJ2-1, the V gene TRBV30; 7 bases are shared with TRBD2. This CDR3 is 15 amino acids long. The ends lost 3 bases at V and 0 bases at J; junction bases unmatched: 5. Germline CDR1 GTSNPN, CDR2 SVGIG (reference sequence). The CDR3, as DNA: TGTGCCTGGAGGCTGGGGGGGTACTCCTACAATGAGCAGTTCTTC. This encodes CAWRLGGYSYNEQFF.

This chain uses TRBV7-8 with TRBJ1-4; D remains ambiguous. Germline-derived CDR1 and CDR2 are SGHVS and FQNEAQ. V was shortened by 5 bases and J by 7 bases, with 14 bases between the two germline ends. CDR3 length: 14 residues. In DNA form, the CDR3 reads TGTGCCAGCAGCCCCCCGGGCGGGAGTGAAAAACTGTTTTTT. The encoded protein is CASSPPGGSEKLFF.

The CDR3 loop reads CASSFDGTDRVPTNEKLFF. The CDR3, as DNA: TGTGCCAGCAGTTTTGACGGGACAGACCGCGTTCCAACTAATGAAAAACTGTTTTTT. This chain uses TRBV27 with TRBJ1-4, with 7 positions matching TRBD1. Trimming cost V 3 bases and J 0 bases; bases outside gene matches: 13. The length of the CDR3 is 19 residues. CDR1 is MNHEY and CDR2 is SMNVEV in the germline V gene (reference sequence).

This clone occurred once. This rearrangement joins TRBV14 to TRBJ2-1; 7 bases line up with TRBD2. The CDR3 runs 17 residues. Germline values: CDR1 SGHDN, CDR2 FVKESK. With 3 bases clipped from V and 4 bases from J, the junction kept 12 bases outside the gene matches. CDR3 amino acids: CASSHSSPGLKYNEQFF. DNA for the CDR3: TGTGCCAGCAGCCACTCTTCGCCGGGACTAAAATACAATGAGCAGTTCTTC.

The rearrangement uses TRBV10-1 and TRBJ2-3; 8 bases are shared with TRBD1. This CDR3 has 16 residues. CDR1 is WNHNN, CDR2 SYGVQD, per germline (reference sequence). Trimming at V came to 2 bases and at J to 4 bases, leaving 8 bases not matched to a gene. The CDR3, as DNA: TGCGCCAGCAGTGAGGATAGGACAGGGTTCCCAGATACGCAGTATTTT. Translation gives CASSEDRTGFPDTQYF.

This chain links TRBV11-2 with TRBJ2-1, with D tentatively TRBD1 (6 bases). Germline assignment: CDR1 SGHAT and CDR2 FQNNGV. With 5 bases removed from V and 0 bases from J, the gap between germline ends came to 20 bases. The CDR3 consists of 18 residues. The CDR3 region has the DNA TGTGCCAGCAGCCGAAACTACAGGGCCAGGGGCTCCTACAATGAGCAGTTCTTC. Translating it yields CASSRNYRARGSYNEQFF.

The J gene is TRBJ2-1, the V gene TRBV29-1, with D perhaps being TRBD1 or TRBD2 (5 bases each). Trimming took off 5 bases at V and 7 bases at J, with 15 bases between the two ends. The CDR3 contains 13 residues. CDR1 is SQVTM and CDR2 is ANQGSEA in the germline V gene. The CDR3 DNA follows: TGCAGCGTTCTCCTCCTAGCAGGGAATGAGCAGTTCTTC. Translated: CSVLLLAGNEQFF.

The chain joins TRBV6-5 to TRBJ1-3; possible D gene TRBD1, 6 bases. Per germline, CDR1 MNHEY and CDR2 SVGAGI. The CDR3 is 14 residues long. Trimming removed 6 bases at V and 7 bases at J, with 16 bases between. CDR3 in amino acids: CASSRQEWGNTIYF. The CDR3, as DNA: TGTGCCAGCAGCCGACAGGAGTGGGGCAACACCATATATTTT.

J is TRBJ1-1 and V is TRBV5-1; D is perhaps TRBD1 (6 bases). This CDR3 region has 14 residues. V shed 4 bases and J shed 2 bases, with 12 bases lying between them. CDR1 is SGHRS, CDR2 YFSETQ, per germline. As DNA, the CDR3 is TGCGCCAGCAGCCCGGGACAACAAAACACTGAAGCTTTCTTT. This codes for CASSPGQQNTEAFF.

This rearrangement joins TRBV7-8 to TRBJ2-7; perhaps TRBD2 as D (5 bases). The V and J ends lost 7 bases and 5 bases respectively, with 12 bases between them. This CDR3 region has 12 residues. Looked up from germline, CDR1 is SGHVS and CDR2 is FQNEAQ. The CDR3 here is CASTALGDEQYF. In DNA, the CDR3 is TGTGCCAGCACCGCCTTGGGAGACGAGCAGTACTTC. Combining the CDR3 with reference TRBV7-8 and TRBJ2-7 gives the whole variable domain GAGVSQSPRYKVAKRGQDVALRCDPISGHVSLFWYQQALGQGPEFLTYFQNEAQLDKSGLPSDRFFAERPEGSVSTLKIQRTQQEDSAVYLCASTALGDEQYFGPGTRLTVT.

V usage is TRBV9 and J usage is TRBJ2-3; possibly TRBD1 or TRBD2 for D (5 bases each). V dropped 0 bases and J dropped 5 bases, with 13 bases sitting between them. There are 15 residues in the CDR3. CDR1 is SGDLS, CDR2 YYNGEE, per germline. CDR3: CASSVEGTPEDTQYF. CDR3 coding DNA: TGTGCCAGCAGCGTAGAAGGGACGCCGGAAGATACGCAGTATTTT.